One sample yielded the 20 T cell receptor beta chains listed below, sequenced in a study of chemoradiotherapy in HPV16-positive cancers (dated by TCRdb to between 2021 and 2022). Libraries were made using the immunoSEQ multiplex PCR assay. This immuneACCESS table, as held by TCRdb, lists in-frame sequences with V and J called but not all clones. Of the missing ones, under half trace to an unresolved V gene in checked studies; the others have no known cause. Present in this sample are tens of thousands of clones, 80% to 90% of which were seen just once. The ten largest clones add up to approximately 6.2% of the sample. The source material was blood, sampled from a patient who underwent chemoradiotherapy. The source of these receptors is a human donor with HPV-associated anogenital cancer.

The chain recombines TRBV28 with TRBJ2-7; 7 positions match TRBD2. The CDR3 contains 14 residues. J was trimmed by 6 bases and V by 5 bases; bases with no gene match: 10. Germline assignment: CDR1 MDHEN and CDR2 SYDVKM. The CDR3 DNA reads as TGTGCCAGCAGTGAGACTAGCTCAGCCTCCGAGCAGTACTTC. This translates into CASSETSSASEQYF.

V is TRBV5-1 and J is TRBJ1-6; TRBD1 aligns across 7 bases. Germline V gene sequence: CDR1 SGHRS, CDR2 YFSETQ. Trimming at V came to 3 bases and at J to 7 bases, leaving 7 bases not matched to a gene. This CDR3 has 15 residues. The CDR3 bases are TGCGCCAGCAGCTATGACAGGGTTGGGAATTCACCCCTCCACTTT. It is translated as CASSYDRVGNSPLHF.

This sequence joins TRBV2 and TRBJ2-7, with TRBD2 matching over 7 bases. V lost 5 bases, J lost 2 bases, and 3 bases stayed unmatched. CDR3 length: 13 amino acids. CDR1 is SNHLY, CDR2 FYNNEI, per germline. CDR3 DNA sequence: TGTGCCAGCAGTCAAGGACTAGCCTACGAGCAGTACGTC. Residues: CASSQGLAYEQYV.

V and J are TRBV5-6 and TRBJ1-2; maybe TRBD1 (5 bases). This CDR3 contains 13 residues. V was shortened by 1 base and J by 5 bases, with 9 bases between the two germline ends. The germline gives CDR1 SGHDT, CDR2 YYEEEE. CDR3 in DNA: TGTGCCAGCAGCTTGCCCCGACAGTATGGCTACACCTTC. This codes for CASSLPRQYGYTF.

The chain joins TRBV6-5 to TRBJ1-2; D ambiguous. Germline V gene sequence: CDR1 MNHEY, CDR2 SVGAGI. The CDR3 runs 13 residues. V was trimmed by 2 bases and J by 1 base, leaving 5 bases between them. CDR3 region: CASSYTDNYGYTF. The CDR3 bases are TGTGCCAGCAGTTACACAGATAACTATGGCTACACCTTC.

This chain joins TRBV7-7 and TRBJ1-5, with 7 bases that match TRBD1. Trimming cost V 5 bases and J 1 base; bases outside gene matches: 8. The germline V gene encodes CDR1 SSHAT and CDR2 FNYEAQ (reference sequence). The CDR3 sequence is 16 residues long. CDR3 amino acids: CASSPYRGRSNQPQHF. CDR3 DNA: TGTGCCAGCAGCCCCTACAGGGGAAGGAGCAATCAGCCCCAGCATTTT.

The V gene is TRBV11-2, the J gene TRBJ1-6; a weak D match, TRBD1 (5 bases). From germline, CDR1 is SGHAT and CDR2 FQNNGV. Trimming removed 1 base at V and 7 bases at J, with 11 bases between. The CDR3 totals 15 residues. CDR3 in DNA: TGTGCCAGCAGCTTAGTTTGGCAGGGAAATTCACCCCTCCACTTT. Amino acid sequence: CASSLVWQGNSPLHF.

The V and J genes are TRBV9 and TRBJ1-2, with D unresolved. V was shortened by 4 bases and J by 8 bases, with 15 bases between the two germline ends. The CDR3 length is 13 residues. The germline CDR1 and CDR2 sequences are SGDLS and YYNGEE. CDR3 DNA sequence: TGTGCCAGCAGCCTCGGCGAGACGGCGGGCTACACCTTC. It is translated as CASSLGETAGYTF.

The V and J genes are TRBV27 and TRBJ2-1; 9 positions agree with TRBD1. The CDR3 is 14 residues long. V lost 4 bases to trimming and J lost 6 bases; unmatched junction nucleotides: 4. The germline V gene has CDR1 MNHEY and CDR2 SMNVEV (reference sequence). The CDR3 bases are TGTGCCAGCAGTTCCCGGGACAGGGCCAATGAGCAGTTCTTC. It translates to CASSSRDRANEQFF.

The chain is built from TRBV11-1 and TRBJ1-1; 7 bases are a match to TRBD1. Losses at the gene ends were 5 bases for V and 7 bases for J; bases not matched to a gene: 13. Germline-derived CDR1 and CDR2 are SGHAT and FQDESV (reference sequence). This CDR3 has 15 amino acids. The CDR3 loop is CASSRTQARGGEAFF. CDR3 coding DNA: TGTGCCAGCAGCCGAACCCAGGCCAGGGGGGGTGAAGCTTTCTTT.

This clone was found once. The chain uses TRBV5-4 and TRBJ1-2, with TRBD1 identical over 10 bases. J lost 4 bases, V lost 3 bases, and 9 bases had no gene match. Germline loops: CDR1 SGHNT, CDR2 YYREEE (reference sequence). The CDR3 has 16 amino acids. The CDR3 loop is CASSWMTGGNSYGYTF. The DNA of the CDR3 is TGTGCCAGCAGCTGGATGACAGGGGGCAATAGCTATGGCTACACCTTC.

The gene calls are TRBV6-5 and TRBJ2-2, with 8 bases fitting TRBD1. The trim removed 6 bases at V and 1 base at J, leaving 4 bases unmatched. The germline gives CDR1 MNHEY, CDR2 SVGAGI. The CDR3 has 15 amino acids. CDR3 sequence: CASREGQVNTGELFF. The CDR3 bases are TGTGCCAGCAGAGAGGGACAGGTGAACACCGGGGAGCTGTTTTTT.

J is TRBJ2-7 and V is TRBV9; possible D gene TRBD2, 5 bases. The CDR3 contains 18 residues. Germline CDR1 and CDR2: SGDLS and YYNGEE. The V end lost 0 bases, the J end lost 2 bases, and 21 bases lay between the germline ends. CDR3 DNA: TGTGCCAGCAGCGTAGGGACTTCCAACCGCCAATTTGCCTACGAGCAGTACTTC. It translates to CASSVGTSNRQFAYEQYF.

Comments on this clone: Other DNA sequences from this sample encode an identical CDR3 as well. The chain recombines TRBV27 with TRBJ1-1; tentative D call: TRBD1 (5 bases). The germline CDR1 and CDR2 sequences are MNHEY and SMNVEV (reference sequence). V shed 0 bases and J shed 1 base, with 21 bases lying between them. The CDR3 runs 19 residues. The CDR3 nucleotides read TGTGCCAGCAGTTTATCTTTATTGGGGGACGTAAGGCGGAACACTGAAGCTTTCTTT. Protein: CASSLSLLGDVRRNTEAFF.

The CDR3 protein is CASTRGGYGNQPQHF. For the CDR3, the DNA is TGTGCCAGTACCCGAGGAGGGTATGGCAATCAGCCCCAGCATTTT. The genes are TRBV19 and TRBJ1-5; D is unresolved. Germline CDR1 is LNHDA and CDR2 is SQIVND (reference sequence). The CDR3 has 15 residues. V shed 7 bases and J shed 2 bases, with 15 bases lying between them.

The CDR3 reads CASSGRTQVSPYNEQFF. The CDR3 nucleotides read TGTGCCAGCAGTGGGCGTACACAGGTTTCTCCCTACAATGAGCAGTTCTTC. This chain uses TRBV2 with TRBJ2-1, with D possibly TRBD1 on 5 matching bases. Germline CDR1 SNHLY, CDR2 FYNNEI. Trimming removed 4 bases from V and 2 bases from J, with 18 bases in between. CDR3 length equals 17 residues.

The chain recombines TRBV27 with TRBJ1-1; TRBD1 aligns across 7 bases. CDR3 length equals 14 residues. The V and J ends lost 2 bases and 4 bases, in that order; junction bases with no gene match: 4. Germline-derived CDR1 and CDR2 are MNHEY and SMNVEV (reference sequence). The CDR3, as DNA: TGTGCCAGCAGTTTAAAGGGGGCTGGCACTGAAGCTTTCTTT. This codes for CASSLKGAGTEAFF.

The V and J genes are TRBV30 and TRBJ1-4; no reliable D call. Trimming took off 5 bases at V and 4 bases at J, with 8 bases between the two ends. CDR1 is GTSNPN and CDR2 is SVGIG in the germline V gene (reference sequence). This CDR3 contains 12 residues. The CDR3 loop reads CAWGPRNEKLFF. In DNA, the CDR3 is TGTGCCTGGGGACCGCGTAATGAAAAACTGTTTTTT.

The DNA for the CDR3 is TGTGCCAGCAGTGTAATACGTCCCGATTCACCCCTCCACTTT. Amino acid sequence: CASSVIRPDSPLHF. The J gene is TRBJ1-6, the V gene TRBV2; D gene unclear. This CDR3 is 14 amino acids long. Germline assignment: CDR1 SNHLY and CDR2 FYNNEI. The ends were cut back, 4 bases at V and 8 bases at J, with 12 bases in the middle.

In the case of this clone: Compared with germline, one end of the junction differs, possibly owing to a read error. The V gene is TRBV6-1, the J gene TRBJ1-5, with a possible D match to TRBD1 (6 bases). This CDR3 has 13 residues. Per germline, CDR1 MNHNS and CDR2 SASEGT. CDR3 amino acids: CASSEAGGRFRNF. CDR3 nucleotide sequence: TGTGCCAGCAGTGAAGCTGGGGGGCGCTTTCGAAATTTT.